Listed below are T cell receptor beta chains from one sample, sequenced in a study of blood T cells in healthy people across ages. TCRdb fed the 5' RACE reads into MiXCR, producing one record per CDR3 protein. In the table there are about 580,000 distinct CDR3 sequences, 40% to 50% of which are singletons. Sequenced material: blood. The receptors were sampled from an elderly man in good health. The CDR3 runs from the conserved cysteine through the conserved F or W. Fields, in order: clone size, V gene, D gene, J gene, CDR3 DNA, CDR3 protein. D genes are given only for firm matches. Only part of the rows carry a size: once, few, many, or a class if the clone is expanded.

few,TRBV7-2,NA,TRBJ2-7,TGTGCCAGCAGCTCCGAACAGGGATTCTACGAGCAGTACTTC,CASSSEQGFYEQYF
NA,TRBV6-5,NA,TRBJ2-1,TGTGCCAGCAGTTACTCCCTTGGGTTAGGTTACGAGCAGTTCTTC,CASSYSLGLGYEQFF
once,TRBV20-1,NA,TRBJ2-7,TGCAGTGCCACCCGGACAGACTCCTACGAGCAGTACTTC,CSATRTDSYEQYF
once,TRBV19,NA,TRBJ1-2,TGTGCCAGTAACGGTTTCGAGGGTGGCTACACCTTC,CASNGFEGGYTF
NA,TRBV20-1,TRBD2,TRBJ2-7,TGCAGTGCCATAACCCGGGACTACCTTTCCGACGAGCAGTACTTC,CSAITRDYLSDEQYF
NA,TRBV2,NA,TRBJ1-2,TGTGCCAGCAGTGAAGTGACAGACTTCTCGGGCTACACCTTC,CASSEVTDFSGYTF
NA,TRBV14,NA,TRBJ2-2,TGTGCCAGCAGCCAAGCCCGTTTGGAGAACACCGGGGAGCTGTTTTTT,CASSQARLENTGELFF
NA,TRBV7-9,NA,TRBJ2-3,TGTGCCAGCACCCAAGGGGCCGGGGACACAGATACGCAGTATTTT,CASTQGAGDTDTQYF
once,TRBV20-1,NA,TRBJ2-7,TGCAGTGCTAGGGCCCAGGACGAGCGGTACTTC,CSARAQDERYF
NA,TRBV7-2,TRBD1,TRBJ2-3,TGTGCCAGCAGCCTTCAATCGGACAGGGCAGATACGCAGTATTTT,CASSLQSDRADTQYF
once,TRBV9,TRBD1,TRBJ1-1,TGTGCCAGCAGCGCGCAGGACAGGGGAAGGTTGGAAGCTTTCTTT,CASSAQDRGRLEAFF
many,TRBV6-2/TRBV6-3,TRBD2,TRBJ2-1,TGTGCCAGCAGTTACTCGGGGACTAAGAATGAGCAGTTCTTC,CASSYSGTKNEQFF
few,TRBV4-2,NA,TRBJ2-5,TGTGCCAGCAGCCAAGATCTTGGGCGGAACCAAGAGACCCAGTACTTC,CASSQDLGRNQETQYF
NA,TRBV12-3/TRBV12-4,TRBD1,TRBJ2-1,TGTGCCAGCAGAAGACAGGGGGCAAATGAGCAGTTCTTC,CASRRQGANEQFF
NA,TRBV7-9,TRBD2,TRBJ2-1,TGTGCCAGCAGAAGAGGGCTAGCGGGTCGGGATGAGCAGTTCTTC,CASRRGLAGRDEQFF
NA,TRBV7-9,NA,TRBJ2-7,TGTGCCAGCAGCTTAGAAAACAGATTCTACGAACAGTACTTC,CASSLENRFYEQYF
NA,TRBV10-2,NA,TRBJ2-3,TGCGCCAGCAGTGAGTCGAGACTGCTCAATAATACGCAGTATTTT,CASSESRLLNNTQYF